Listed below are T cell receptor beta chains from one sample, sequenced in a study of PD-L1 blockade in urothelial cancer. The assay was immunoSEQ multiplex PCR, and TCRdb's table has in-frame clones only and misses some. The sample consists of about 40,000 clones, more than 75% of them appearing once. The sequencing here drew on PBMCs, taken around atezolizumab (anti-PD-L1) treatment. The receptors derive from a man between 40 and 49 years old with urothelial cancer. Each CDR3 is given with its conserved first and last residue. Fields, in order: D gene, clone size, V gene, J gene, CDR3 length, CDR3 protein, CDR3 DNA. The D gene is left open where the match is weak. Part of the rows lack a size; the others show once, few, many or a class for expanded clones.

TRBD1,medium-sized,TRBV13,TRBJ1-2,13,CASSPGQGLVYTF,TGTGCCAGCAGCCCGGGACAGGGGCTTGTCTACACCTTC
TRBD2,-,TRBV30,TRBJ2-1,15,CAWSRKGLAGGEQFF,TGTGCCTGGAGCAGGAAGGGACTAGCGGGAGGGGAGCAGTTCTTC
-,-,TRBV27,TRBJ1-1,14,CASSSLVANTEAFF,TGTGCCAGCAGCTCCCTAGTCGCGAACACTGAAGCTTTCTTT
-,-,TRBV30,TRBJ2-1,14,CAWAGGQSYNEQFF,TGTGCCTGGGCCGGAGGGCAGTCCTACAATGAGCAGTTCTTC
-,-,TRBV27,TRBJ2-5,13,CASSYGVWETQYF,TGTGCCAGCAGTTACGGAGTGTGGGAGACCCAGTACTTC
-,-,TRBV18,TRBJ2-1,14,CASSPKAGDNEQFF,TGTGCCAGCTCACCAAAGGCAGGGGACAATGAGCAGTTCTTC
TRBD1,-,TRBV11-1,TRBJ2-4,17,CASSQGAGPVRGNIQYF,TGTGCCAGCAGCCAGGGGGCCGGTCCCGTTAGGGGAAACATTCAGTACTTC
TRBD2,-,TRBV7-2,TRBJ2-7,15,CASSFVGGPSYEQYF,TGTGCCAGCAGCTTTGTGGGAGGGCCTAGCTACGAGCAGTACTTC
TRBD1,-,TRBV6-1,TRBJ2-3,14,CASRLQGQPDTQYF,TGTGCCAGCAGACTACAGGGACAGCCAGATACGCAGTATTTT
-,-,TRBV5-1,TRBJ1-1,15,CASSPMWGANTEAFF,TGCGCCAGCAGCCCCATGTGGGGAGCGAACACTGAAGCTTTCTTT
-,-,TRBV28,TRBJ2-3,13,CASRPHSTDTQYF,TGTGCCAGCAGACCCCACTCGACAGATACGCAGTATTTT
TRBD1,-,TRBV6-5,TRBJ2-7,15,CASSSPLRDSHEQYF,TGTGCCAGCAGTTCCCCACTCCGGGACAGCCACGAGCAGTACTTC
-,-,TRBV19,TRBJ1-1,13,CASSISVNTEAFF,TGTGCCAGTAGTATTAGTGTGAACACTGAAGCTTTCTTT
-,-,TRBV6-6,TRBJ2-7,11,CASSYMAEQYF,TGTGCCAGCAGTTACATGGCCGAGCAGTACTTC
TRBD1,-,TRBV27,TRBJ2-3,15,CASSRDRPTTDTQYF,TGTGCCAGCAGTAGGGACAGACCCACCACAGATACGCAGTATTTT
TRBD2,-,TRBV11-3,TRBJ2-1,15,CASSSRGDLYNEQFF,TGTGCCAGCAGCTCCCGGGGGGACCTCTACAATGAGCAGTTCTTC